The rows below give T cell receptor beta chains drawn from one sample of a study of T-cell memory formation after mild COVID-19. Each CDR3 protein gets one entry after TCRdb re-called the 5' RACE reads with MiXCR. The sample contains more than 250,000 distinct CDR3 sequences, roughly 16% of which appear only once. What was sequenced was PBMCs or a T cell subset sorted from them (not recorded which). Receptors originate from a man in his late teens or twenties who had mild COVID-19 (a few samples of this study predate the infection). Cell type and time point are not known. CDR3s include the opening cysteine and the closing phenylalanine or tryptophan. The order of the fields is V gene, clone size, CDR3 protein. The listing skips clone size in some rows; elsewhere it reads once, few, many or a size class.

>TRBV7-2|.
CASSPNPWTSGSTDTQYF
>TRBV21-1|.
CASGPETGVNQPQHF
>TRBV5-6|many
CASSFGGRTDTQYF
>TRBV4-2|few
CASSQDFTPNSPLHF
>TRBV5-1|.
CASSPDLGGRVEAFF
>TRBV20-1|few
CSGRGRYQETQYF
>TRBV6-5|.
CASSPGQGITYF
>TRBV4-1|.
CASSEGRRMNTEAFF
>TRBV27|few
CASSLSPFDLGETQYF
>TRBV5-1|many
CASSFRPQGGGELFF
>TRBV7-8|few
CASSLAGTGYSGEQFF
>TRBV4-3|few
CASSPVGANVLTF
>TRBV6-2/TRBV6-3|many
CASSPPGDTQYF
>TRBV6-5|.
CASRTQGGFLAFF
>TRBV4-2|.
CASSQRMTLAGKETQYF
>TRBV11-3|many
CASSLADQETQYF
>TRBV9|.
CASTRDRANTEAFF
>TRBV2|few
CASSRTSGGRNEQFF
>TRBV24-1|few
CATSAGDRGKNEQFF
>TRBV20-1|.
CSYHGTTNTEAFF
>TRBV7-6|.
CASSPTGGGIKTQYF
>TRBV7-9|few
CASSAQTSNEQFF
>TRBV14|.
CASSQESQTTQYF
>TRBV25-1|.
CASSELEGRSSPLHF
>TRBV18|few
CASSPPSRVSDIQYF
>TRBV4-3|few
CASSQARGLAGGPEQFF